What follows are 26 T cell receptor beta chains derived from one specimen sequenced in a study of cytomegalovirus exposure and HLA in healthy donors. Both 60 Vbeta primers and 13 Jbeta primers went into the PCR. The table came from immunoSEQ multiplex PCR; TCRdb's copy has only in-frame clones and leaves some out. In the table there are 150,000 to 250,000 clones, roughly 79% of which are singletons. The sequencing input was PBMCs. These receptors all come from a young man in good health and CMV-seronegative.

The chain has TRBV7-6 and TRBJ2-1; D is unresolved. Germline CDR1 SGHVS, CDR2 FNYEAQ. Trimming stripped 2 bases from V and 7 bases from J, with 12 bases between. The CDR3 totals 14 residues. CDR3 sequence reads: CASSLMPTRNEQFF. CDR3 DNA sequence: TGTGCCAGCAGCTTAATGCCCACAAGAAATGAGCAGTTCTTC.

This chain joins TRBV27 and TRBJ2-7, with a tentative D call TRBD2 (7 bases). This CDR3 is built from 14 residues. Trimming removed 2 bases at V and 3 bases at J, with 11 bases between. Germline V CDR1 and CDR2: MNHEY, SMNVEV (reference sequence). In DNA form, the CDR3 reads TGTGCCAGCAGTTTAGCGGGGGCGCACTACGAGCAGTACTTC. Residues: CASSLAGAHYEQYF.

This chain connects TRBV7-3 to TRBJ2-3, with 9 nucleotides matching TRBD2. After removal of 8 bases from V and 1 base from J, the junction contained 1 base not matched to a gene. Germline V CDR1 and CDR2: SGHTA, FQGTGA. The CDR3 totals 13 residues. The CDR3 DNA is TGTGCCAGCCGACTAGCGGGCACAGATACGCAGTATTTT. Protein: CASRLAGTDTQYF.

The V call is TRBV9, the J call TRBJ2-3, with D possibly matching TRBD1 (6 bases). Germline-derived CDR1 and CDR2 are SGDLS and YYNGEE. This CDR3 is 13 amino acids long. V lost 4 bases and J lost 4, with 10 bases in between. The DNA of the CDR3 is TGTGCCAGCAGCTTACGGACAGCAGATACGCAGTATTTT. Its translation: CASSLRTADTQYF.

The gene calls are TRBV25-1 and TRBJ1-1; 9 bases are shared with TRBD1. This CDR3 has 17 residues. Trimming removed 1 base from V and 0 bases from J; junction bases left unmatched: 6. Germline lookup yields CDR1 MGHDK and CDR2 SYGVNS. The CDR3 region is CASSESTGGPMNTEAFF. The CDR3 region has the DNA TGTGCCAGCAGTGAATCCACAGGGGGCCCAATGAACACTGAAGCTTTCTTT.

The chain uses TRBV19 and TRBJ1-5; 10 nucleotides match TRBD1. The V segment lost 5 bases and the J segment 6 bases; nucleotides outside the gene matches: 4. CDR1 is LNHDA and CDR2 is SQIVND in the germline V gene (reference sequence). CDR3 size: 14 residues. DNA of the CDR3: TGTGCCAGTAGTTTCCGGGACAGGGGTCAGCCCCAGCATTTT. Encoded protein: CASSFRDRGQPQHF.

This clone was detected only a few times. V is TRBV10-2 and J is TRBJ1-1; a weak D match, TRBD1 (5 bases). CDR1 is WSHSY, CDR2 SAAADI, per germline. This CDR3 is built from 14 residues. The V gene lost 4 bases and the J gene lost 7 bases, with 16 bases spanning the gap. The CDR3 spells CASSGVGGTSEAFF. DNA for the CDR3: TGCGCCAGCAGTGGGGTTGGGGGGACGAGTGAAGCTTTCTTT.

The chain links TRBV5-1 to TRBJ1-3, with TRBD1 matching over 11 bases. The CDR3 is 16 amino acids. The V gene's germline CDR1 is SGHRS and CDR2 YFSETQ. V shed 2 bases and J 2 bases; nucleotides not matched to a gene: 3. CDR3 loop: CASSLGTGGTGNTIYF. The CDR3 DNA follows: TGCGCCAGCAGCTTAGGGACAGGGGGAACTGGAAACACCATATATTTT.

This sequence joins TRBV5-7 and TRBJ1-3, with 10 bases matching TRBD1. TRBV5-7 is assigned to the ORF class and has an uncertain function. This CDR3 is built from 17 residues. V lost 3 bases, J lost 3 bases, and 9 bases stayed unmatched. The CDR3 DNA reads as TGTGCCAGCAGCTGGGACAGGGGATCGTTAGTTGGAAACACCATATATTTT. Translated, it gives CASSWDRGSLVGNTIYF.

A single count supports this clone. The chain carries TRBV4-2 and TRBJ2-2; TRBD2 agrees at 14 bases. Germline trimming cut 4 bases from V and 6 bases from J; bases unmatched to any gene: 4. Germline V gene lookup returns CDR1 LGHNA and CDR2 YNFKEQ. The CDR3 consists of 16 residues. DNA of the CDR3: TGTGCCAGCAGCCTTGGGACTAGCGGGAGCTCCGGGGAGCTGTTTTTT. This gives the protein CASSLGTSGSSGELFF.

This clone has only a few counts. V is TRBV5-1 and J is TRBJ1-1, with a tentative D call TRBD1 (5 bases). Between the trimmed V and J ends, which lost 6 bases and 3 bases, there was a span of 18 bases. The CDR3 contains 15 residues. CDR1 and CDR2 (germline): SGHRS, YFSETQ. CDR3 loop: CASTPRGGVDTEAFF. The CDR3 coding sequence is TGCGCCAGCACTCCTCGGGGGGGGGTAGACACTGAAGCTTTCTTT.

V gene TRBV13 combines with J gene TRBJ1-1; no firm D call. Trimming removed 6 bases at V and 0 bases at J, with 14 bases between. The CDR3 runs 15 residues. The germline CDR1 and CDR2 sequences are PRHDT and FYEKMQ (reference sequence). CDR3 in DNA: TGTGCCAGCAGTTTTGCGGGATTCCTGAACACTGAAGCTTTCTTT. This gives the protein CASSFAGFLNTEAFF.

The chain recombines TRBV25-1 with TRBJ2-5; a weak D match, TRBD2 (5 bases). CDR1 is MGHDK and CDR2 is SYGVNS in the germline V gene. Trimming cost V 2 bases and J 5 bases, with 21 bases left between them. There are 17 residues in the CDR3. This chain's CDR3 is CASSEETRERFFETQYF. The CDR3 DNA sequence: TGTGCCAGCAGTGAAGAAACCCGGGAACGGTTCTTTGAGACCCAGTACTTC.

The V call is TRBV11-3, the J call TRBJ1-1; D remains ambiguous. Between the trimmed V and J ends, which lost 3 bases and 1 base, there was a span of 6 bases. The CDR3 runs to 13 residues. Per the germline V gene, CDR1 is SGHNT and CDR2 is YENEEA. The CDR3 sequence is CASSFSSNTEAFF. The CDR3, as DNA: TGTGCCAGCAGCTTCTCGTCGAACACTGAAGCTTTCTTT.

The V and J genes are TRBV11-2 and TRBJ2-3, with unresolved D. Germline CDR1 reads SGHAT; CDR2 reads FQNNGV. The CDR3 has 16 residues. The V and J ends lost 1 base and 1 base respectively, with 12 bases between them. CDR3 protein: CASSLGAPSRTDTQYF. Here the CDR3 DNA reads TGTGCCAGCAGCTTAGGGGCACCGAGCCGCACAGATACGCAGTATTTT.

The chain has TRBV6-5 and TRBJ2-2, with 7 bases aligning to TRBD2. V lost 6 bases and J lost 2; bases outside the gene matches: 6. This CDR3 comprises 15 residues. Per germline, CDR1 MNHEY and CDR2 SVGAGI. The CDR3 spells CASRKAGLNTGELFF. CDR3 bases: TGTGCCAGCAGAAAAGCGGGACTCAACACCGGGGAGCTGTTTTTT.

The chain employs TRBV6-4 and TRBJ2-3, with 8 bases fitting TRBD2. Germline assignment: CDR1 MRHNA and CDR2 SNTAGT. This CDR3 region has 14 residues. The junction had 0 bases not matched to a gene; V was cut back by 0 bases and J by 4 bases. The CDR3 region has the DNA TGTGCCAGCAGTGACTCGCGGGAGGCAGATACGCAGTATTTT. Translated, it gives CASSDSREADTQYF.

This sequence joins TRBV6-4 and TRBJ1-1; no definite D call. CDR3 length: 17 amino acids. Between the trimmed V and J ends, which lost 8 bases and 5 bases, there was a span of 27 bases. The germline CDR1 and CDR2 sequences are MRHNA and SNTAGT. This chain's CDR3 is CASSTKRGSGWQTEAFF. CDR3 in DNA: TGTGCCAGCTCTACGAAAAGAGGGTCGGGGTGGCAAACTGAAGCTTTCTTT.

Worth noting for this clone: This sample includes further DNA sequences coding for the same CDR3. This CDR3 reads CASSPGQGYGYTF. The CDR3 DNA follows: TGCGCCAGCAGCCCGGGACAGGGGTATGGCTACACCTTC. The genes are TRBV5-1 and TRBJ1-2, with 10 bases lining up with TRBD1. With 4 bases clipped from V and 5 bases from J, the junction kept 2 bases outside the gene matches. Germline V gene data show CDR1 as SGHRS and CDR2 as YFSETQ. This CDR3 has 13 amino acids.

The gene calls are TRBV30 and TRBJ2-3; TRBD2 aligns across 13 bases. Losses at the gene ends were 1 base for V and 0 bases for J; bases not matched to a gene: 4. Germline loops: CDR1 GTSNPN, CDR2 SVGIG (reference sequence). This CDR3 region has 17 residues. The CDR3 region is CAWSAGTSGTSTDTQYF. The CDR3 DNA sequence: TGTGCCTGGAGTGCAGGGACTAGCGGGACTAGCACAGATACGCAGTATTTT.

This clone was observed a single time. This chain links TRBV5-6 with TRBJ1-6, with D perhaps TRBD1 (5 bases). Between the trimmed V and J ends, which lost 4 bases and 5 bases, there was a span of 13 bases. The CDR3 runs 15 residues. Germline-derived CDR1 and CDR2 are SGHDT and YYEEEE. CDR3 region: CASSGGTADNSPLHF. The CDR3 nucleotides read TGTGCCAGCAGCGGGGGGACCGCCGATAATTCACCCCTCCACTTT.

The chain recombines TRBV9 with TRBJ1-3; 10 bases match TRBD1. V shed 0 bases, J shed 0 bases, and the junction held 3 bases outside the gene matches. CDR3 length: 17 amino acids. Germline V CDR1 and CDR2: SGDLS, YYNGEE. This chain's CDR3 is CASSVGQGANSGNTIYF. The CDR3 DNA reads as TGTGCCAGCAGCGTAGGACAGGGGGCGAACTCTGGAAACACCATATATTTT.

V is TRBV4-1 and J is TRBJ2-3; perhaps TRBD2 as D (6 bases). Deletions cut 0 bases from V and 0 bases from J, with 19 bases between. Per germline, CDR1 MGHRA and CDR2 YSYEKL. The CDR3 spans 19 residues. CDR3 nucleotide sequence: TGCGCCAGCAGCCAAGAGGGGGGTTTGGGGAGCTCTAGCACAGATACGCAGTATTTT. Translating it yields CASSQEGGLGSSSTDTQYF.

Concerning this clone itself: In the same sample, other DNA sequences code for this CDR3. The chain has TRBV29-1 and TRBJ1-2, with D possibly matching TRBD1 (6 bases). The CDR3 has 11 residues. CDR1 and CDR2 from the germline V gene are SQVTM and ANQGSEA. Trimming pared 8 bases from V and 5 bases from J, leaving 12 bases between. CDR3 nucleotide sequence: TGCAGCTCTAGGGACACTTATGGCTACACCTTC. This encodes CSSRDTYGYTF.

V and J are TRBV5-1 and TRBJ2-7, with 7 positions matching TRBD1. The CDR3 is made up of 15 amino acids. V was clipped by 0 bases and J by 11 bases; unmatched bases: 14. Germline lookup yields CDR1 SGHRS and CDR2 YFSETQ. Written as DNA, the CDR3 is TGCGCCAGCAGCTTGGAAGAGGGGGCGTTAGGTCCGGAGTACTTC. Translation gives CASSLEEGALGPEYF.

The chain links TRBV15 to TRBJ2-5; no reliable D call. Germline V gene sequence: CDR1 LNHNV, CDR2 YYDKDF (reference sequence). CDR3 length: 13 amino acids. With 1 base removed from V and 5 bases from J, the gap between germline ends came to 8 bases. CDR3 protein: CATSRVYGETQYF. The DNA for the CDR3 is TGTGCCACCAGCAGAGTTTATGGCGAGACCCAGTACTTC.